The 5 T cell receptor beta chains below all came from one sample that was sequenced in a study of identical twins. TCRdb used MiXCR to reprocess the 5' RACE reads, holding one entry per CDR3 protein. The data show some 900,000 distinct CDR3 sequences, with 9% to 15% seen just once and about 1.6% held by the top ten. Separately, the same data were catalogued under a study of yellow fever vaccine responses in identical twins.

Sequencing input: PBMCs. The receptor source for this set is a woman aged 18-30 years in good health.

This clonotype was observed a few times. V and J are TRBV24-1 and TRBJ2-5; D is unclear. The CDR3 consists of 14 residues. Deletions cut 1 base from V and 7 bases from J, with 12 bases between. The germline V gene encodes CDR1 KGHDR and CDR2 SFDVKD. The CDR3 nucleotides read TGTGCCACCAGTGATTTAGAGGCCTCGGGGACCCAGTACTTC. As protein: CATSDLEASGTQYF.

This clonotype was recorded at least ten times. V usage is TRBV6-6 and J usage is TRBJ1-1; D unresolved. The length of the CDR3 is 13 residues. The V end lost 7 bases, the J end lost 3 bases, and 12 bases lay between the germline ends. Germline assignment: CDR1 MNHNY and CDR2 SVGAGI (reference sequence). CDR3 protein: CASTRNMYTEAFF. The CDR3 bases are TGTGCCAGCACCCGAAATATGTACACTGAAGCTTTCTTT.

The gene calls are TRBV6-2 or TRBV6-3 and TRBJ2-7; TRBD1 is a possible D gene (6 bases). The CDR3 spans 14 residues. Germline CDR1 and CDR2: MNHEY and SVGEGT. V shed 6 bases and J shed 6 bases, with 18 bases lying between them. The CDR3 DNA reads as TGTGCCAGCAGGGGGTCAGGGGTTGGTTCCGAGCAGTACGTC. It is translated as CASRGSGVGSEQYV.

The V and J genes are TRBV2 and TRBJ1-5; 7 bases are shared with TRBD1. The CDR3 totals 17 residues. Germline lookup yields CDR1 SNHLY and CDR2 FYNNEI. Trimming removed 5 bases from V and 3 bases from J; junction bases left unmatched: 13. CDR3 protein: CASSNPIGQANNQPQHF. CDR3 nucleotide sequence: TGTGCCAGCAGTAACCCAATTGGACAGGCGAACAATCAGCCCCAGCATTTT.

In its sample, this clonotype was seen many times. V gene TRBV6-4 combines with J gene TRBJ1-2; the match to TRBD1 covers 8 bases. The CDR3 length is 13 residues. V shed 3 bases and J 8 bases; nucleotides not matched to a gene: 5. CDR1 and CDR2 from the germline V gene are MRHNA and SNTAGT. CDR3 residues: CASSEDRDKGYTF. For the CDR3, the DNA is TGTGCCAGCAGTGAGGACAGGGATAAGGGCTACACCTTC.